This T cell receptor beta chain was identified during a study of shared clonotypes between healthy human individuals. DNA at about 210 ng, tens of thousands of T cell genomes, went into sorted-subset replicate PCRs. TCRdb's table, derived via immunoSEQ multiplex PCR, lists solely in-frame clones and lacks some. The sample includes 2 million to 2.5 million clones, around 93% of them seen just once. This clonotype was obtained from a man aged 18 to 29 in good health. Some clones in this sample may be carry-over from other donors' samples. The sequenced sample was naive CD4+ T cells from PBMCs. Subset given: CD45RA+ positively selected.

The CDR3 sequence: CASSQPVNQETQYF. The CDR3 bases are TGTGCCAGCAGTCAACCCGTGAACCAAGAGACCCAGTACTTC. The chain is built from TRBV6-6 and TRBJ2-5; no firm D call. Trimming stripped 5 bases from V and 0 bases from J, with 10 bases between. The germline gives CDR1 MNHNY, CDR2 SVGAGI (reference sequence). The CDR3 length is 14 residues.